These 10 T cell receptor beta chains came from one sample sequenced in a study of blood T cell repertoires in COVID-19. The repertoire was sequenced with immunoSEQ multiplex PCR; TCRdb's copy has only in-frame clones and lacks some. The sample lists around 280,000 clones; 86% were seen once. The specimen was peripheral blood. These receptors all come from a woman in her thirties who had recovered from COVID-19.

This clone is a singleton in its sample. This chain connects TRBV5-4 to TRBJ2-7; TRBD1 agrees at 10 bases. The CDR3 is made up of 14 amino acids. In germline, CDR1 is SGHNT, CDR2 YYREEE (reference sequence). V was pared by 4 bases and J by 4 bases, with 5 bases of the junction left unmatched. CDR3 sequence: CASSRDRGVYEQYF. CDR3 bases: TGTGCCAGCAGCCGGGACAGGGGAGTGTACGAGCAGTACTTC.

This rearrangement joins TRBV19 to TRBJ2-2; no clear D gene. The V gene lost 3 bases and the J gene lost 6 bases, with 8 bases spanning the gap. Germline values: CDR1 LNHDA, CDR2 SQIVND (reference sequence). This CDR3 is built from 13 residues. The CDR3 region is CASSMITAGELFF. As DNA, the CDR3 is TGTGCCAGTAGTATGATTACAGCCGGGGAGCTGTTTTTT.

The rearrangement joins TRBV4-2 to TRBJ1-2, with D possibly being TRBD1 (5 bases). The CDR3 consists of 18 residues. V was pared by 1 base and J by 8 bases, with 26 bases between. Per germline, CDR1 LGHNA and CDR2 YNFKEQ. In nucleotides, the CDR3 is TGTGCCAGCAGCCAAGGTGACCTGATGGGGCGGAACTATGACGGCTACACCTTC. It yields the protein CASSQGDLMGRNYDGYTF.

This clone showed up just once. The chain has TRBV4-3 and TRBJ2-1; TRBD2 agrees at 15 bases. CDR1 and CDR2 (germline): LGHNA, YSLEER. The CDR3 extends over 18 amino acids. J gave up 2 bases and V 3 bases, and 5 bases lay outside the gene matches. The CDR3 is CASSQTGLAGGTYNEQFF. CDR3 DNA: TGCGCCAGCAGCCAGACGGGACTAGCGGGAGGAACCTACAATGAGCAGTTCTTC.

V and J are TRBV5-1 and TRBJ2-3, with TRBD1 matching 7 bases. Per germline, CDR1 SGHRS and CDR2 YFSETQ. Trimming at V came to 5 bases and at J to 1 base, leaving 7 bases not matched to a gene. The CDR3 extends over 15 amino acids. CDR3 bases: TGCGCCAGCAGTAGGGACAGACCACGCACAGATACGCAGTATTTT. Its translation is CASSRDRPRTDTQYF.

This chain uses TRBV28 with TRBJ2-3; 7 bases are a match to TRBD2. The ends lost 6 bases at V and 7 bases at J; junction bases unmatched: 16. This CDR3 spans 16 amino acids. The germline CDR1 and CDR2 sequences are MDHEN and SYDVKM. CDR3 DNA: TGTGCCAGCAGCAAAGGAGAGGCCCTCGGGGGGTATACGCAGTATTTT. Its translation: CASSKGEALGGYTQYF.

This clone was seen just once. The V and J genes are TRBV27 and TRBJ1-2, with D unclear. Trimming removed 3 bases at V and 6 bases at J, with 11 bases between. The CDR3 has 13 residues. CDR1 MNHEY and CDR2 SMNVEV come from the germline V gene (reference sequence). The CDR3 DNA follows: TGTGCCAGCAGTTTGGCGGTAAGCCATGGCTACACCTTC. Translation: CASSLAVSHGYTF.

The chain links TRBV4-1 to TRBJ1-1; 10 bases align to TRBD1. The CDR3 runs to 14 residues. CDR1 is MGHRA, CDR2 YSYEKL, per germline. The V gene end was trimmed by 4 bases and the J gene end by 4 bases; junction bases not matched to a gene: 3. CDR3 amino acids: CASSPGQGSTEAFF. CDR3 DNA: TGCGCCAGCAGCCCGGGACAGGGGAGCACTGAAGCTTTCTTT.

DNA of the CDR3: TGTGCCAGCAGCTTCGGGACAGATCCCTATGGCTACACCTTC. It codes for CASSFGTDPYGYTF. J is TRBJ1-2 and V is TRBV5-6, with 7 bases that match TRBD1. This CDR3 is built from 14 residues. CDR1 and CDR2 (germline): SGHDT, YYEEEE. With 2 bases clipped from V and 4 bases from J, the junction kept 5 bases outside the gene matches.

This clone showed up just a few times. The rearrangement uses TRBV19 and TRBJ1-3, with TRBD1 as a possible D gene (6 bases). The CDR3 runs to 17 residues. V shed 2 bases and J shed 0 bases, with 14 bases lying between them. Per the germline V gene, CDR1 is LNHDA and CDR2 is SQIVND (reference sequence). As DNA, the CDR3 is TGTGCCAGTAGTATACGCCAACAGGGCTTCTCTGGAAACACCATATATTTT. Translated, it gives CASSIRQQGFSGNTIYF.